Included here is one T cell receptor beta chain sequence, with context. The CDR3 loop spans 17 amino acids. Germline trimming cut 3 bases from V and 0 bases from J; bases unmatched to any gene: 7. Germline values: CDR1 LNHDA, CDR2 SQIVND (reference sequence). This specimen comes from a study of blood T cell repertoires in COVID-19. Overall study context: PBMCs, B-cell-depleted T cells, or T cells were the source of the cDNA or gDNA that made up the material.

The table came from immunoSEQ multiplex PCR; TCRdb's copy has only in-frame clones and leaves some out. The sample has approximately 50,000 clones; roughly 90% are singletons. Sample: peripheral blood. This sequence originates from a human donor in a cohort sampled during active COVID-19. The chain joins TRBV19 to TRBJ2-7; 11 nucleotides match TRBD1. The CDR3 sequence: CASSIFSGQGGSYEQYF. The DNA for the CDR3 is TGTGCCAGTAGTATCTTCTCGGGACAGGGGGGCTCCTACGAGCAGTACTTC.